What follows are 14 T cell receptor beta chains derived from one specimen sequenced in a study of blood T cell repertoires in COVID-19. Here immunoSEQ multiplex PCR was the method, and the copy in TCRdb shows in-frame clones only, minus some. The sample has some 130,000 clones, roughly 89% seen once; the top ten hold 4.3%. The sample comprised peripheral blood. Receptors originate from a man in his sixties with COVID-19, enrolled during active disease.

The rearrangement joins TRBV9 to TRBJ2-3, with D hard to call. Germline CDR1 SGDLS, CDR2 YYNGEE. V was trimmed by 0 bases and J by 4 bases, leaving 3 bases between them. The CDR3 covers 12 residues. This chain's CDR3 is CASSVAADTQYF. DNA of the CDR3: TGTGCCAGCAGCGTAGCAGCAGATACGCAGTATTTT.

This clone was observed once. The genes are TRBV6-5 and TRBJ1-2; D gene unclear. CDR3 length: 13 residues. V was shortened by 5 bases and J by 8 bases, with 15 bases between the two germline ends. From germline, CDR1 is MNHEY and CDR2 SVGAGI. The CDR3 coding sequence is TGTGCCAGCAGTCACCCCTCTCGAGGCGGCTACACCTTC. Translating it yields CASSHPSRGGYTF.

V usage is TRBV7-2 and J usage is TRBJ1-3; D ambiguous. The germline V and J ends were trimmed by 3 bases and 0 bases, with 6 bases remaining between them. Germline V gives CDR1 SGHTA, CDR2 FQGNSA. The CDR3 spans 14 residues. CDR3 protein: CASSFSGSGNTIYF. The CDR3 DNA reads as TGTGCCAGCAGCTTCTCCGGCTCTGGAAACACCATATATTTT. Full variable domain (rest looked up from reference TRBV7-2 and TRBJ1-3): GAGVSQSPSNKVTEKGKDVELRCDPISGHTALYWYRQSLGQGLEFLIYFQGNSAPDKSGLPSDRFSAERTGGSVSTLTIQRTQQEDSAVYLCASSFSGSGNTIYFGEGSWLTVV.

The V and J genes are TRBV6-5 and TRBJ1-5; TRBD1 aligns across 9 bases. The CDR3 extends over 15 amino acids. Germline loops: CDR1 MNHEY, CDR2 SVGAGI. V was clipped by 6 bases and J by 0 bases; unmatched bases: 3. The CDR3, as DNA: TGTGCCAGCAGACGGGACAGGGTTAGCAATCAGCCCCAGCATTTT. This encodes CASRRDRVSNQPQHF.

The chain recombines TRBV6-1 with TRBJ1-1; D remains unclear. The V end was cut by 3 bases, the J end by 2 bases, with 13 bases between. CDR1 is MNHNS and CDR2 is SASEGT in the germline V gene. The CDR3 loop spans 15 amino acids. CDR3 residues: CASSDYSYSNTEAFF. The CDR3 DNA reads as TGTGCCAGCAGTGATTACTCTTATAGTAACACTGAAGCTTTCTTT.

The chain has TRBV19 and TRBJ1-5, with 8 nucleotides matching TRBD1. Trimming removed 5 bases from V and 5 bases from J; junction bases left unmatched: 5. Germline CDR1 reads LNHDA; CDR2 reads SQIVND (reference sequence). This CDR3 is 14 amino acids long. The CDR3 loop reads CASSPGGRDQPQHF. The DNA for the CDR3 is TGTGCCAGTAGTCCAGGGGGCCGGGATCAGCCCCAGCATTTT.

The CDR3 bases are TGTGCCAGCTCACCAGGGGCCCATTCGAGGAACACTGAAGCTTTCTTT. It is translated as CASSPGAHSRNTEAFF. The rearrangement joins TRBV18 to TRBJ1-1; a possible D gene is TRBD1 (5 bases). Germline CDR1 reads KGHSH; CDR2 reads LQKENI. The CDR3 is 16 amino acids. Trimming shortened V by 2 bases and J by 1 base, and 14 bases separated the two germline ends.

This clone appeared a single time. Written as DNA, the CDR3 is TGTGCCAGCAGCTTTAGGTCAGGGGGCGTTGGGTCACCCCTCCACTTT. The encoded protein is CASSFRSGGVGSPLHF. This chain joins TRBV5-8 and TRBJ1-6, with 8 bases that match TRBD1. The CDR3 totals 16 residues. The V and J ends lost 2 bases and 10 bases, in that order; junction bases with no gene match: 11. From germline, CDR1 is SGHTS and CDR2 YDEGEE.

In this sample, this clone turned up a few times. The CDR3 spells CASSQGRRGGNEKLFF. Here the CDR3 DNA reads TGTGCCAGCAGCCAAGGCAGGCGGGGGGGCAATGAAAAACTGTTTTTT. The gene calls are TRBV3-1 (or the pseudogene TRBV3-2) and TRBJ1-4, with TRBD1 as a possible D gene (6 bases). Per the germline V gene, CDR1 is LGHDT and CDR2 is YNNKEL (reference sequence). The CDR3 runs 16 residues. V lost 1 base and J 5 bases, leaving 14 bases between the germline ends.

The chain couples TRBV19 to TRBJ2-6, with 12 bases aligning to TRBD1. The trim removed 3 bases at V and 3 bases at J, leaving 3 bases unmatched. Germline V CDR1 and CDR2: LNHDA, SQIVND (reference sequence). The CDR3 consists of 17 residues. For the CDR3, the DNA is TGTGCCAGTAGTATTGGGACAGGGGGCGGTGGGGCCAACGTCCTGACTTTC. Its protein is CASSIGTGGGGANVLTF.

For the CDR3, the DNA is TGTGCCAGCAGTGAAGGTCCAACCGGGACTCTCCAAGCTTTCTTT. It specifies CASSEGPTGTLQAFF. The chain carries TRBV2 and TRBJ1-1; D perhaps matches TRBD1 (5 bases). The V and J ends lost 1 base and 9 bases respectively, with 18 bases between them. The CDR3 contains 15 residues. Germline V lookup: CDR1 SNHLY, CDR2 FYNNEI.

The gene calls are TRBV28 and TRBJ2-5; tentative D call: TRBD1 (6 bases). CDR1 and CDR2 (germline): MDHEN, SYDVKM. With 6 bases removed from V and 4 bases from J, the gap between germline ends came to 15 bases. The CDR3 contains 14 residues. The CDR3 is CASSLQAQGETQYF. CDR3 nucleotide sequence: TGTGCCAGCAGCCTACAGGCACAGGGAGAGACCCAGTACTTC.

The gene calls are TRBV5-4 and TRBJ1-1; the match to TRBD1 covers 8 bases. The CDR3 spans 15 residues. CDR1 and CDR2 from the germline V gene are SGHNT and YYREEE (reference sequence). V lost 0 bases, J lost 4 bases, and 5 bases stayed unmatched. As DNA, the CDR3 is TGTGCCAGCAGCTTGGCCAGGGGGCAGGGCACTGAAGCTTTCTTT. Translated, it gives CASSLARGQGTEAFF.

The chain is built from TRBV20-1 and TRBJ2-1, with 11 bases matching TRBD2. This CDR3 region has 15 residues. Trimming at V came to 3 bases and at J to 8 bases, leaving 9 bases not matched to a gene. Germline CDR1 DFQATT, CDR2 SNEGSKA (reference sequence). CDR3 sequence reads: CSASAASGGRYEQFF. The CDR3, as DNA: TGCAGTGCTAGTGCGGCTAGCGGGGGGCGGTATGAGCAGTTCTTC.